This T cell receptor beta chain appears in the sequencing data of a study of read filtering for tumor transcriptome and immune sequencing. The overall study: R-ISS stage counts were 8 for I, about 16 for II, 6 or 7 for III. Transcriptome libraries were built from DNase-treated RNA.

This clonotype showed up many times. The library was built from roughly 400 ng RNA with molecular barcoded adaptors for alpha/delta and beta/gamma chains. TCRdb fed the reads into MiXCR, producing one record per CDR3 protein. Altogether 50,000 to 65,000 distinct CDR3 sequences are present, over 9% being singletons, with the ten largest covering 15% to 20%. The clonotype comes from a donor aged 40 or over with multiple myeloma. Sequencing used a population of CD138-negative cells sorted from bone marrow.

CDR3 protein: CASSFDRYTGELFF. The CDR3 DNA sequence: TGTGCCAGCAGTTTTGACCGATACACCGGGGAGCTGTTTTTT. This chain connects TRBV27 to TRBJ2-2; no firm D call. Germline V gene sequence: CDR1 MNHEY, CDR2 SMNVEV (reference sequence). The CDR3 is 14 amino acids. V was clipped by 3 bases and J by 3 bases, with 8 bases between them.